The rows below give T cell receptor beta chains drawn from one sample of a study of early T cells in non-severe SARS-CoV-2 infection. TCRdb ran MiXCR on the 5' RACE reads and lists one entry per CDR3 protein. The table has roughly 83,000 distinct CDR3 sequences, 12% seen once. The starting material was whole blood, obtained at baseline. Source of these receptors: an adult who was a healthcare worker with PCR-confirmed SARS-CoV-2 infection or an uninfected control (not recorded which). CDR3s include the opening cysteine and the closing phenylalanine or tryptophan. The order of the fields is J gene, clone size, V gene, D gene, CDR3 protein, CDR3 DNA. The D gene is left open where the match is weak. Clone size is shown for a subset of rows, as once, few, many or a class of expanded clone.

j_call: TRBJ1-5; clone_size: many; v_call: TRBV20-1; d_call: TRBD1; cdr3_aa: CSARTDRGPWYQPQHF; cdr3_nt: TGCAGTGCTAGGACCGACAGGGGGCCTTGGTATCAGCCCCAGCATTTT
j_call: TRBJ1-5; clone_size: few; v_call: TRBV19; d_call: NA; cdr3_aa: CASSIPGSNQPQHF; cdr3_nt: TGTGCCAGTAGTATCCCCGGTAGCAATCAGCCCCAGCATTTT
j_call: TRBJ2-4; clone_size: few; v_call: TRBV11-2; d_call: NA; cdr3_aa: CASSPNAVAKNIQYF; cdr3_nt: TGTGCCAGCAGCCCCAATGCGGTAGCCAAAAACATTCAGTACTTC
j_call: TRBJ2-5; clone_size: NA; v_call: TRBV12-3/TRBV12-4; d_call: TRBD2; cdr3_aa: CASTLLAGGQETQYF; cdr3_nt: TGTGCCAGCACCCTCTTGGCGGGAGGGCAAGAGACCCAGTACTTC
j_call: TRBJ2-5; clone_size: NA; v_call: TRBV6-1; d_call: NA; cdr3_aa: CASRATGKAQETQYF; cdr3_nt: TGTGCCAGCAGGGCCACCGGAAAGGCACAAGAGACCCAGTACTTC
j_call: TRBJ2-5; clone_size: NA; v_call: TRBV5-4; d_call: TRBD2; cdr3_aa: CASSVGTSRETQYF; cdr3_nt: TGTGCCAGCAGCGTGGGGACTAGCCGGGAGACCCAGTACTTC
j_call: TRBJ1-6; clone_size: many; v_call: TRBV18; d_call: NA; cdr3_aa: CASSPASEYNSPLHF; cdr3_nt: TGTGCCAGCTCACCCGCGTCAGAGTATAATTCACCCCTCCACTTT
j_call: TRBJ2-5; clone_size: many; v_call: TRBV6-6; d_call: NA; cdr3_aa: CASNPGMRETQYF; cdr3_nt: TGTGCCAGCAACCCGGGGATGAGAGAGACCCAGTACTTC
j_call: TRBJ1-2; clone_size: NA; v_call: TRBV29-1; d_call: NA; cdr3_aa: CSVDGGVENGYTF; cdr3_nt: TGCAGCGTTGATGGGGGCGTAGAAAATGGCTACACCTTC
j_call: TRBJ2-7; clone_size: many; v_call: TRBV6-5; d_call: TRBD1; cdr3_aa: CASGTEPYEQYF; cdr3_nt: TGTGCCAGCGGGACAGAACCCTACGAGCAGTACTTC
j_call: TRBJ2-2; clone_size: few; v_call: TRBV12-3/TRBV12-4; d_call: NA; cdr3_aa: CAISGFGELFF; cdr3_nt: TGTGCCATCTCGGGGTTCGGGGAGCTGTTTTTT
j_call: TRBJ1-2; clone_size: few; v_call: TRBV6-6; d_call: NA; cdr3_aa: CASSYPVRGSNYGYTF; cdr3_nt: TGTGCCAGCAGTTACCCGGTTCGGGGTTCCAACTATGGCTACACCTTC
j_call: TRBJ2-3; clone_size: NA; v_call: TRBV5-6; d_call: NA; cdr3_aa: CASSLSQTDTQYF; cdr3_nt: TGTGCCAGCAGCTTGTCCCAGACAGATACGCAGTATTTT
j_call: TRBJ2-3; clone_size: few; v_call: TRBV27; d_call: NA; cdr3_aa: CASSLSRGPAGDTQYF; cdr3_nt: TGTGCCAGCAGTTTATCGAGGGGTCCTGCGGGGGATACGCAGTATTTT
j_call: TRBJ1-1; clone_size: NA; v_call: TRBV28; d_call: NA; cdr3_aa: CASSFPSQNTEAFF; cdr3_nt: TGTGCCAGCAGCTTCCCTAGTCAGAACACTGAAGCTTTCTTT
j_call: TRBJ2-7; clone_size: NA; v_call: TRBV12-3/TRBV12-4; d_call: TRBD1; cdr3_aa: CASTWTGLTYEQYF; cdr3_nt: TGTGCCAGCACTTGGACAGGGCTGACCTACGAGCAGTACTTC
j_call: TRBJ2-1; clone_size: many; v_call: TRBV20-1; d_call: NA; cdr3_aa: CSASGRDNEQFF; cdr3_nt: TGCAGTGCTAGTGGGCGGGACAATGAGCAGTTCTTC
j_call: TRBJ1-5; clone_size: few; v_call: TRBV7-9; d_call: NA; cdr3_aa: CASSPGGGNQPQHF; cdr3_nt: TGTGCCAGCAGCCCAGGAGGGGGCAATCAGCCCCAGCATTTT
j_call: TRBJ2-7; clone_size: few; v_call: TRBV29-1; d_call: TRBD1; cdr3_aa: CSVAWTGVGEQYF; cdr3_nt: TGCAGCGTCGCTTGGACAGGGGTTGGCGAGCAGTACTTC
j_call: TRBJ1-1; clone_size: NA; v_call: TRBV20-1; d_call: NA; cdr3_aa: CSAPRETEAFF; cdr3_nt: TGCAGTGCCCCCAGGGAGACTGAAGCTTTCTTT
j_call: TRBJ2-5; clone_size: many; v_call: TRBV7-6; d_call: NA; cdr3_aa: CASSLGQNLQETQYF; cdr3_nt: TGTGCCAGCAGCTTAGGACAGAATTTACAAGAGACCCAGTACTTC
j_call: TRBJ1-2; clone_size: NA; v_call: TRBV6-1; d_call: NA; cdr3_aa: CASSEGTLTLNYGYTF; cdr3_nt: TGTGCCAGCAGTGAAGGGACCTTAACCCTTAACTATGGCTACACCTTC
j_call: TRBJ1-6; clone_size: few; v_call: TRBV7-8; d_call: NA; cdr3_aa: CASSLRTELKSSPLHF; cdr3_nt: TGTGCCAGCAGTCTAAGGACGGAATTGAAGAGTTCACCCCTCCACTTT
j_call: TRBJ1-6; clone_size: many; v_call: TRBV11-3; d_call: NA; cdr3_aa: CASIYAGGRDNSPLHF; cdr3_nt: TGTGCCAGCATCTACGCCGGGGGGAGAGATAATTCACCCCTCCACTTT
j_call: TRBJ2-3; clone_size: many; v_call: TRBV11-2; d_call: TRBD1; cdr3_aa: CASSLPNRGRFTDTQYF; cdr3_nt: TGTGCCAGCAGCTTACCGAACAGGGGGCGATTCACAGATACGCAGTATTTT
j_call: TRBJ2-1; clone_size: NA; v_call: TRBV7-2; d_call: TRBD2; cdr3_aa: CASSLDSGSSYNEQFF; cdr3_nt: TGTGCCAGCAGCTTGGATAGCGGGAGCTCCTACAATGAGCAGTTCTTC
j_call: TRBJ2-5; clone_size: few; v_call: TRBV20-1; d_call: NA; cdr3_aa: CSAKGFQETQYF; cdr3_nt: TGCAGTGCTAAAGGCTTCCAAGAGACCCAGTACTTC
j_call: TRBJ2-7; clone_size: NA; v_call: TRBV12-3/TRBV12-4; d_call: NA; cdr3_aa: CASSPFPGYEQYF; cdr3_nt: TGTGCCAGCAGTCCCTTCCCCGGTTACGAGCAGTACTTC
j_call: TRBJ1-1; clone_size: NA; v_call: TRBV9; d_call: NA; cdr3_aa: CASSVDLGAHTEAFF; cdr3_nt: TGTGCCAGCAGCGTAGATCTGGGGGCGCACACTGAAGCTTTCTTT
j_call: TRBJ2-7; clone_size: NA; v_call: TRBV6-5; d_call: TRBD2; cdr3_aa: CASSQQGVGRGDEQYF; cdr3_nt: TGTGCCAGCAGCCAACAAGGCGTGGGCCGGGGGGACGAGCAGTACTTC
j_call: TRBJ2-7; clone_size: few; v_call: TRBV2; d_call: NA; cdr3_aa: CASSDGGSEQYF; cdr3_nt: TGTGCCAGCAGCGACGGGGGCTCGGAGCAGTACTTC
j_call: TRBJ2-3; clone_size: few; v_call: TRBV6-2/TRBV6-3; d_call: TRBD2; cdr3_aa: CASSTGTSGDTQYF; cdr3_nt: TGTGCCAGCAGCACCGGGACTAGCGGAGATACGCAGTATTTT
j_call: TRBJ1-4; clone_size: many; v_call: TRBV10-3; d_call: NA; cdr3_aa: CAISRNPATNEKLFF; cdr3_nt: TGTGCCATCAGCCGCAATCCCGCAACTAATGAAAAACTGTTTTTT
j_call: TRBJ2-1; clone_size: NA; v_call: TRBV29-1; d_call: TRBD1; cdr3_aa: CSVGPLTGELYNEQFF; cdr3_nt: TGCAGCGTTGGCCCCCTGACAGGGGAGTTATACAATGAGCAGTTCTTC
j_call: TRBJ2-2; clone_size: many; v_call: TRBV6-5; d_call: NA; cdr3_aa: CASSFPLSTGELFF; cdr3_nt: TGTGCCAGCAGTTTCCCCCTATCCACCGGGGAGCTGTTTTTT
j_call: TRBJ2-1; clone_size: many; v_call: TRBV6-5; d_call: TRBD1; cdr3_aa: CASTAGQGNNEQFF; cdr3_nt: TGTGCCAGCACCGCGGGACAGGGTAACAATGAGCAGTTCTTC
j_call: TRBJ2-3; clone_size: NA; v_call: TRBV20-1; d_call: NA; cdr3_aa: CSAYRPRDGADTQYF; cdr3_nt: TGCAGTGCTTACCGGCCAAGGGATGGAGCAGATACGCAGTATTTT
j_call: TRBJ2-2; clone_size: NA; v_call: TRBV2; d_call: TRBD2; cdr3_aa: CASKDFPLLAGRAGELFF; cdr3_nt: TGTGCCAGCAAGGACTTCCCCCTTCTAGCGGGGAGAGCCGGGGAGCTGTTTTTT
j_call: TRBJ2-1; clone_size: NA; v_call: TRBV3-1; d_call: NA; cdr3_aa: CASSQDIGGRAFF; cdr3_nt: TGTGCCAGCAGCCAAGATATAGGGGGGCGCGCGTTCTTC
j_call: TRBJ1-5; clone_size: many; v_call: TRBV10-3; d_call: NA; cdr3_aa: CAISESGGSQPQHF; cdr3_nt: TGTGCCATCAGTGAGTCGGGGGGCAGTCAGCCCCAGCATTTT
j_call: TRBJ2-1; clone_size: many; v_call: TRBV19; d_call: NA; cdr3_aa: CASNWQGDNEQFF; cdr3_nt: TGTGCCAGTAACTGGCAGGGCGACAATGAGCAGTTCTTC
j_call: TRBJ2-7; clone_size: few; v_call: TRBV7-2; d_call: NA; cdr3_aa: CASSFYQAEDYEQYF; cdr3_nt: TGTGCCAGCAGCTTCTATCAAGCGGAGGATTACGAGCAGTACTTC
j_call: TRBJ2-1; clone_size: few; v_call: TRBV20-1; d_call: TRBD2; cdr3_aa: CSATESGSRSYNEQFF; cdr3_nt: TGCAGTGCAACCGAAAGCGGGAGTCGCTCCTACAATGAGCAGTTCTTC